This TCR beta chain was identified during a study of shared clonotypes between healthy human individuals. Study-wide findings and caveats: Though the depth was large, rarefaction showed that sorted-subset sequencing was incomplete. Researchers found naive subsets generally carried larger estimated richness than memory subsets.

The germline V gene encodes CDR1 ENHRY and CDR2 SYGVKD. Trimming took 4 bases from V and 5 from J, leaving 8 bases between them. The CDR3 contains 12 residues. Every subset had its genomic DNA shared out evenly among several immunoSEQ plates. Libraries were prepared by immunoSEQ multiplex PCR; TCRdb keeps only in-frame clonotypes and omits some of them. The sample has some 1,400,000 clones, 96% seen once. Concerning this clone itself: Its antigen remains unidentified.

This sequence joins TRBV10-3 and TRBJ1-2; D not certain. The sample taken for sequencing was naive CD4+ T cells sorted from blood. Specified subset: CD45RA+ positively selected. This clonotype originated in a man younger than 40 in good health. CDR3 sequence (DNA): TGTGCCATCAGTGGCGGGAGGTATGGCTACACCTTC. Translated: CAISGGRYGYTF.